Listed here are 8 T cell receptor beta chains from one sample, sequenced in a study of T cell responses to AZD1222 COVID-19 vaccine. Profiled with immunoSEQ multiplex PCR; TCRdb holds only in-frame clones, not every one. The sample holds 100,000 to 150,000 clones, roughly 86% seen once. The sequenced sample was peripheral blood, obtained on day 0 of AZD1222 vaccination. The receptors stem from an adult in good health.

V and J are TRBV11-2 and TRBJ2-1; D unclear. In germline, CDR1 is SGHAT, CDR2 FQNNGV. V gave up 5 bases and J gave up 4 bases, with 9 bases separating them. The CDR3 totals 13 residues. The CDR3 loop reads CASSPGSYNEQFF. The CDR3 nucleotides read TGTGCCAGCAGCCCCGGGTCATACAATGAGCAGTTCTTC.

The chain uses TRBV11-3 and TRBJ2-3; 10 positions match TRBD2. The CDR3 is 16 amino acids. Trimming at V came to 5 bases and at J to 5 bases, leaving 10 bases not matched to a gene. The V gene's germline CDR1 is SGHNT and CDR2 YENEEA. The DNA of the CDR3 is TGTGCCAGCAGCGACAAGGTCCTAGCGGGAGTAGATACGCAGTATTTT. Translated, it gives CASSDKVLAGVDTQYF.

V and J are TRBV19 and TRBJ2-3; 10 bases are shared with TRBD2. Germline CDR1 and CDR2: LNHDA and SQIVND (reference sequence). CDR3 length equals 14 residues. Trimming removed 5 bases from V and 5 bases from J; junction bases left unmatched: 4. Written as DNA, the CDR3 is TGTGCCAGTAGTCCAGCGGGAGGGGTAGATACGCAGTATTTT. Protein product: CASSPAGGVDTQYF.

V gene TRBV6-6 combines with J gene TRBJ1-1; no firm D call. This CDR3 has 13 amino acids. Trimming left V 9 bases short and J 1 base short, with 12 bases between. Germline V gene data show CDR1 as MNHNY and CDR2 as SVGAGI (reference sequence). Written as DNA, the CDR3 is TGTGCCAGTTGGGAGACGGGGAACACTGAAGCTTTCTTT. Encoded protein: CASWETGNTEAFF.

The V call is TRBV24-1, the J call TRBJ2-3; 7 bases align to TRBD2. With 7 bases clipped from V and 2 bases from J, the junction kept 5 bases outside the gene matches. This CDR3 has 14 amino acids. Looked up from germline, CDR1 is KGHDR and CDR2 is SFDVKD. For the CDR3, the DNA is TGTGCCACCAGCGCCGGGAGGAACACAGATACGCAGTATTTT. It specifies CATSAGRNTDTQYF.

The chain couples TRBV9 to TRBJ1-6, with D maybe TRBD1 (6 bases). Trimming removed 8 bases from V and 0 bases from J, with 12 bases in between. In germline, CDR1 is SGDLS, CDR2 YYNGEE. The CDR3 is 15 residues long. The CDR3 sequence is CASRQEPSYNSPLHF. CDR3 coding DNA: TGTGCCAGTAGACAGGAGCCCTCCTATAATTCACCCCTCCACTTT.

CDR3 region: CASSYRALRAFF. The CDR3, as DNA: TGTGCCAGCAGCTACAGGGCCTTACGGGCTTTCTTT. This chain links TRBV28 with TRBJ1-1; D is perhaps TRBD1 (6 bases). Germline V gives CDR1 MDHEN, CDR2 SYDVKM. Trimming shortened V by 6 bases and J by 11 bases, and 16 bases separated the two germline ends. The CDR3 contains 12 residues.

V usage is TRBV19 and J usage is TRBJ1-4; 7 bases match TRBD1. The CDR3 is made up of 17 amino acids. Germline V gene lookup returns CDR1 LNHDA and CDR2 SQIVND (reference sequence). Trimming cost V 5 bases and J 0 bases; bases outside gene matches: 9. CDR3: CASSPTTQGATNEKLFF. In DNA form, the CDR3 reads TGTGCCAGTAGTCCCACCACCCAGGGGGCAACTAATGAAAAACTGTTTTTT. The variable domain in full, completed from reference TRBV19 and TRBJ1-4, reads DGGITQSPKYLFRKEGQNVTLSCEQNLNHDAMYWYRQDPGQGLRLIYYSQIVNDFQKGDIAEGYSVSREKKESFPLTVTSAQKNPTAFYLCASSPTTQGATNEKLFFGSGTQLSVL.